Shown below are 25 T cell receptor beta chains from a single sample sequenced in a study of T cells after yellow fever vaccination. MiXCR, applied by TCRdb to the 5' RACE reads, yields one record per CDR3 protein. The sample holds over 150,000 distinct CDR3 sequences, roughly 6.2% seen once. The material was CD4+ T cells sorted from PBMCs, obtained on the day of the first yellow fever vaccination. The receptors come from a man between 18 and 35 years old who received the YFV17D yellow fever vaccine.

This clonotype came up many times. This rearrangement joins TRBV28 to TRBJ2-5; D remains ambiguous. V was cut by 2 bases and J by 2 bases, with 3 bases left in between. CDR3 length equals 12 residues. Germline CDR1 MDHEN, CDR2 SYDVKM. CDR3 protein: CASSLRQETQYF. DNA of the CDR3: TGTGCCAGCAGTTTACGGCAAGAGACCCAGTACTTC.

This chain links TRBV7-2 with TRBJ1-4; the D gene is possibly TRBD1 (5 bases). This CDR3 contains 15 residues. V was pared by 5 bases and J by 11 bases, with 21 bases between. The germline gives CDR1 SGHTA, CDR2 FQGNSA. The CDR3 reads CASSLRGGGAGKLFF. In nucleotides, the CDR3 is TGTGCCAGCAGCCTCCGGGGGGGAGGGGCCGGGAAACTGTTTTTT. Full variable domain (rest looked up from reference TRBV7-2 and TRBJ1-4): GAGVSQSPSNKVTEKGKDVELRCDPISGHTALYWYRQSLGQGLEFLIYFQGNSAPDKSGLPSDRFSAERTGGSVSTLTIQRTQQEDSAVYLCASSLRGGGAGKLFFGSGTQLSVL.

Ten or more counts support this clonotype. This chain links TRBV4-3 with TRBJ1-5; D not resolved. CDR1 LGHNA and CDR2 YSLEER come from the germline V gene. The CDR3 sequence is 13 residues long. V shed 1 base and J shed 7 bases, with 8 bases lying between them. Here the CDR3 DNA reads TGCGCCAGCAGCCAAGGAGATGGGCAGCCCCAGCATTTT. Protein product: CASSQGDGQPQHF.

This clonotype has at least ten counts. The chain combines TRBV3-1 with TRBJ2-3, with TRBD2 as a possible D gene (6 bases). Germline V CDR1 and CDR2: LGHDT, YNNKEL (reference sequence). The CDR3 has 16 amino acids. V was clipped by 4 bases and J by 6 bases, with 20 bases between them. CDR3 region: CASSPHGTRGGDTQYF. Written as DNA, the CDR3 is TGTGCCAGCAGCCCCCACGGGACTCGGGGCGGTGATACGCAGTATTTT.

In its sample, this clonotype was seen a few times. This sequence joins TRBV5-4 and TRBJ1-2, with 10 bases matching TRBD1. J lost 4 bases, V lost 5 bases, and 5 bases had no gene match. CDR1 is SGHNT and CDR2 is YYREEE in the germline V gene (reference sequence). CDR3 size: 14 residues. CDR3 region: CASRTGTGVYGYTF. CDR3 bases: TGTGCCAGCAGAACCGGGACAGGGGTCTATGGCTACACCTTC.

A few counts support this clonotype. The chain employs TRBV20-1 and TRBJ1-5, with D unclear. With 5 bases removed from V and 1 base from J, the gap between germline ends came to 6 bases. The CDR3 runs to 12 residues. Germline CDR1 and CDR2: DFQATT and SNEGSKA (reference sequence). CDR3 sequence (DNA): TGCAGTGCTCACGGGAGCAATCAGCCCCAGCATTTT. It yields the protein CSAHGSNQPQHF.

This clonotype was counted ten times or more. V gene TRBV7-2 combines with J gene TRBJ2-5; D call uncertain. V was shortened by 3 bases and J by 5 bases, with 10 bases between the two germline ends. The V gene's germline CDR1 is SGHTA and CDR2 FQGNSA. The CDR3 spans 13 residues. The CDR3 protein is CASSFKVGETQYF. The CDR3 DNA reads TGTGCCAGCAGCTTTAAGGTCGGGGAGACCCAGTACTTC.

In the case of this clonotype: A single base separates this from a much larger clone, so it may be a read error. This chain connects TRBV7-6 to TRBJ2-2; D unresolved. Germline lookup yields CDR1 SGHVS and CDR2 FNYEAQ. CDR3 length: 16 residues. Trimming left V 6 bases short and J 3 bases short, with 17 bases between. In nucleotides, the CDR3 is TGTGCCAGCAGTTCCTGCGACCTCTGGGACACCGGGGAGCTGTTTTTT. Protein product: CASSSCDLWDTGELFF.

This clonotype was observed many times. V is TRBV6-1 and J is TRBJ2-3, with D perhaps TRBD1 (6 bases). The CDR3 is 15 residues long. Trimming shortened V by 6 bases and J by 4 bases, and 17 bases separated the two germline ends. Germline V gene lookup returns CDR1 MNHNS and CDR2 SASEGT. The CDR3 nucleotides read TGTGCCAGCAGCCCCCCCGAGGGGGTGCCAGATACGCAGTATTTT. This codes for CASSPPEGVPDTQYF.

The rearrangement joins TRBV6-5 to TRBJ1-6, with 7 bases lining up with TRBD1. V shed 0 bases and J 11 bases; nucleotides not matched to a gene: 7. Germline CDR1 is MNHEY and CDR2 is SVGAGI. The CDR3 loop spans 15 amino acids. In DNA, the CDR3 is TGTGCCAGCAGTTACTCTGGACAGGAAGATACACCCCTCCACTTT. Its protein is CASSYSGQEDTPLHF.

This clonotype was found a few times. The chain links TRBV7-9 to TRBJ1-5; D might be TRBD1 (5 bases). V lost 5 bases and J lost 9, with 26 bases in between. The CDR3 is 17 residues long. Germline lookup yields CDR1 SEHNR and CDR2 FQNEAQ (reference sequence). CDR3 protein: CASSPGVDSRTGGPQHF. The CDR3 bases are TGTGCCAGCAGCCCGGGGGTAGACTCCCGAACCGGTGGGCCCCAGCATTTT. Supplemented by reference TRBV7-9 and TRBJ1-5, the full variable domain reads DTGVSQNPRHKITKRGQNVTFRCDPISEHNRLYWYRQTLGQGPEFLTYFQNEAQLEKSRLLSDRFSAERPKGSFSTLEIQRTEQGDSAMYLCASSPGVDSRTGGPQHFGDGTRLSIL.

This clonotype occurred many times. J is TRBJ2-1 and V is TRBV9; D may be TRBD2 (5 bases). Germline V gene lookup returns CDR1 SGDLS and CDR2 YYNGEE. This CDR3 has 15 amino acids. V dropped 2 bases and J dropped 4 bases, with 13 bases sitting between them. For the CDR3, the DNA is TGTGCCAGCAGCGTGGTCACGACTACTTACAATGAGCAGTTCTTC. This encodes CASSVVTTTYNEQFF.

In this sample, this clonotype turned up many times. The chain is built from TRBV7-6 and TRBJ2-5; unclear D gene. Between the trimmed V and J ends, which lost 2 bases and 5 bases, there was a span of 3 bases. The CDR3 loop spans 11 amino acids. Germline V gene lookup returns CDR1 SGHVS and CDR2 FNYEAQ. The CDR3 region has the DNA TGTGCCAGCAGCTTAATGGAGACCCAGTACTTC. It is translated as CASSLMETQYF.

This clonotype has a handful of counts. This chain connects TRBV3-1 to TRBJ2-1; D remains unclear. Germline loops: CDR1 LGHDT, CDR2 YNNKEL (reference sequence). The CDR3 runs 16 residues. V was cut by 0 bases and J by 7 bases, with 16 bases left in between. The CDR3 sequence: CASSQDVRIGMNEQFF. Here the CDR3 DNA reads TGTGCCAGCAGCCAAGATGTCAGGATAGGGATGAATGAGCAGTTCTTC.

This clonotype has ten or more counts. J is TRBJ2-2 and V is TRBV20-1; D gene unclear. CDR1 DFQATT and CDR2 SNEGSKA come from the germline V gene (reference sequence). V dropped 3 bases and J dropped 4 bases, with 9 bases sitting between them. The CDR3 is made up of 13 amino acids. The CDR3 region has the DNA TGCAGTGCTAGGGCCGGATTCACCGGGGAGCTGTTTTTT. This gives the protein CSARAGFTGELFF.

V usage is TRBV6-1 and J usage is TRBJ2-7; unclear D gene. Germline V gives CDR1 MNHNS, CDR2 SASEGT. The V gene lost 1 base and the J gene lost 6 bases, with 10 bases spanning the gap. The CDR3 has 13 residues. The CDR3 nucleotides are TGTGCCAGCAGTGAAGGGTTGACTGGCGAGCAGTACGTC. Amino acids: CASSEGLTGEQYV.

A few counts support this clonotype. The CDR3 DNA sequence: TGTGCCAGCAGAGGTCGAAACACCATATATTTT. Encoded protein: CASRGRNTIYF. The chain links TRBV12-3 or TRBV12-4 to TRBJ1-3; unclear D gene. The CDR3 contains 11 residues. Trimming took 6 bases from V and 5 from J, leaving 5 bases between them.

This chain joins TRBV28 and TRBJ2-3; possibly TRBD2 for D (6 bases). The V end was cut by 7 bases, the J end by 1 base, with 15 bases between. The germline V gene encodes CDR1 MDHEN and CDR2 SYDVKM. CDR3 length equals 15 residues. The CDR3 sequence is CASITGGSRTDTQYF. CDR3 nucleotide sequence: TGTGCCAGCATCACCGGAGGGAGCCGCACAGATACGCAGTATTTT.

This chain connects TRBV2 to TRBJ2-3; a possible D gene is TRBD1 (5 bases). Germline V gives CDR1 SNHLY, CDR2 FYNNEI. The CDR3 has 15 amino acids. The V end was cut by 5 bases, the J end by 0 bases, with 12 bases between. The CDR3 coding sequence is TGTGCCAGCAGTCCCAGGGTCCCCAGCACAGATACGCAGTATTTT. This gives the protein CASSPRVPSTDTQYF.

This clonotype was observed a few times. The rearrangement uses TRBV5-1 and TRBJ2-5; 7 bases are shared with TRBD1. Germline lookup yields CDR1 SGHRS and CDR2 YFSETQ. Trimming cost V 4 bases and J 4 bases; bases outside gene matches: 10. The CDR3 has 15 residues. The DNA for the CDR3 is TGCGCCAGCAGCCCCGGGACAGCGGTCCTAGAGACCCAGTACTTC. This codes for CASSPGTAVLETQYF.

This clonotype was counted a few times. The chain carries TRBV7-9 and TRBJ2-2; the D gene could be TRBD1 or TRBD2 (5 bases each). Germline V gene lookup returns CDR1 SEHNR and CDR2 FQNEAQ (reference sequence). This CDR3 has 17 amino acids. V dropped 5 bases and J dropped 5 bases, with 21 bases sitting between them. CDR3 amino acids: CASSRSGSLLETGELFF. In DNA, the CDR3 is TGTGCCAGCAGCCGATCAGGGAGCCTGCTTGAAACCGGGGAGCTGTTTTTT. The variable domain in full, with the rest retrieved from reference TRBV7-9 and TRBJ2-2, is DTGVSQNPRHKITKRGQNVTFRCDPISEHNRLYWYRQTLGQGPEFLTYFQNEAQLEKSRLLSDRFSAERPKGSFSTLEIQRTEQGDSAMYLCASSRSGSLLETGELFFGEGSRLTVL.

This clonotype was found many times. This sequence joins TRBV11-1 and TRBJ2-5, with 8 bases fitting TRBD1. CDR1 and CDR2 (germline): SGHAT, FQDESV (reference sequence). This CDR3 spans 15 amino acids. The V segment lost 5 bases and the J segment 2 bases; nucleotides outside the gene matches: 7. The CDR3 protein is CASSRSGTGQETQYF. The CDR3 coding sequence is TGTGCCAGCAGCCGTTCCGGGACAGGACAAGAGACCCAGTACTTC.

This clonotype was counted only a few times. The rearrangement joins TRBV20-1 to TRBJ1-2, with 9 bases identical to TRBD1. The V segment lost 6 bases and the J segment 8 bases; nucleotides outside the gene matches: 16. The CDR3 is 15 residues long. Germline V CDR1 and CDR2: DFQATT, SNEGSKA (reference sequence). The CDR3 DNA reads as TGCAGTGCCATCCGATACCGGGACAGGGATCCGGGCTACACCTTC. Translation gives CSAIRYRDRDPGYTF.

At least ten counts were recorded for this clonotype. The chain has TRBV7-2 and TRBJ2-5; D ambiguous. The CDR3 contains 16 residues. Trimming removed 2 bases at V and 5 bases at J, with 18 bases between. CDR1 is SGHTA and CDR2 is FQGNSA in the germline V gene. Here the CDR3 DNA reads TGTGCCAGCAGCTTACTGGGCAGAATAGGCTCCGAGACCCAGTACTTC. Amino acid sequence: CASSLLGRIGSETQYF.

This clonotype was seen many times. The chain links TRBV12-3 or TRBV12-4 to TRBJ1-1; D may be TRBD1 (5 bases). V lost 6 bases and J lost 1, with 12 bases in between. This CDR3 spans 14 amino acids. CDR3 sequence: CASRIGGGNTEAFF. In nucleotides, the CDR3 is TGTGCCAGCAGGATTGGGGGGGGGAACACTGAAGCTTTCTTT.